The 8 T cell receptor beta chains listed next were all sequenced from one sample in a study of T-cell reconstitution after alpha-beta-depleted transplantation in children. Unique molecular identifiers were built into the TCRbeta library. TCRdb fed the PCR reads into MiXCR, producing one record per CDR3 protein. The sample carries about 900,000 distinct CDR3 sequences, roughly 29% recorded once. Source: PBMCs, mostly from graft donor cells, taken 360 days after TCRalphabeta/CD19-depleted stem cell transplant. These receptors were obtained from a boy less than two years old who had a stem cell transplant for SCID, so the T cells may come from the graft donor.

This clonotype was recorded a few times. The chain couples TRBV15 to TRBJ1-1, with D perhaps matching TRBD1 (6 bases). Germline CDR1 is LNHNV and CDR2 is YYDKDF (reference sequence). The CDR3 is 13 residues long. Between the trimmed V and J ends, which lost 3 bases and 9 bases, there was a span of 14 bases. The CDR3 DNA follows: TGTGCCACCAGCAGGGACTTCGGACAGCAAGCTTTCTTT. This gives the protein CATSRDFGQQAFF.

CDR3 sequence: CASSYSKGAGDTEAFF. Written as DNA, the CDR3 is TGTGCCAGCAGTTACTCGAAGGGGGCAGGAGACACTGAAGCTTTCTTT. The chain joins TRBV6-5 to TRBJ1-1; 7 nucleotides line up with TRBD1. The germline V gene has CDR1 MNHEY and CDR2 SVGAGI. V was pared by 0 bases and J by 3 bases, with 7 bases of the junction left unmatched. The CDR3 runs to 16 residues.

The CDR3 DNA reads as TGCAGCGTTGCGGGGTTGGAGGGGCAGTACCAAGAGACCCAGTACTTC. Protein sequence: CSVAGLEGQYQETQYF. The chain joins TRBV29-1 to TRBJ2-5; D possibly corresponds to TRBD2 (6 bases). From germline, CDR1 is SQVTM and CDR2 ANQGSEA. CDR3 length: 16 amino acids. V shed 4 bases and J shed 0 bases, with 18 bases lying between them.

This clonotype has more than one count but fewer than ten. In nucleotides, the CDR3 is TGTGCCAGCAGCCACCGGGACGGCGAAGAGACCCAGTACTTC. Translation: CASSHRDGEETQYF. V usage is TRBV4-2 and J usage is TRBJ2-5; tentatively, D is TRBD1 or TRBD2 (5 bases each). Trimming left V 3 bases short and J 3 bases short, with 11 bases between. This CDR3 contains 14 residues. Looked up from germline, CDR1 is LGHNA and CDR2 is YNFKEQ.

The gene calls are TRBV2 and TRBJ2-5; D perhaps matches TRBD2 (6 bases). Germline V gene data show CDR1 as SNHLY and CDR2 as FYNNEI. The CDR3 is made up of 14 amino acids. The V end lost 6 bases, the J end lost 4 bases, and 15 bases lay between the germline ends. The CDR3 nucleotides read TGTGCCAGCAGCTTGACTAGAACCTTAGAGACCCAGTACTTC. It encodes CASSLTRTLETQYF.

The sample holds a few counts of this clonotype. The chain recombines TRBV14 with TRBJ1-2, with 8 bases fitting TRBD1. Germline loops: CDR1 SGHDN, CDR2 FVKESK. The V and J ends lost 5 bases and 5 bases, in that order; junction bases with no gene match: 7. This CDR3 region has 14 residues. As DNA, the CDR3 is TGTGCCAGCAGCTGCCGGGACAGGACATATGGCTACACCTTC. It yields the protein CASSCRDRTYGYTF.

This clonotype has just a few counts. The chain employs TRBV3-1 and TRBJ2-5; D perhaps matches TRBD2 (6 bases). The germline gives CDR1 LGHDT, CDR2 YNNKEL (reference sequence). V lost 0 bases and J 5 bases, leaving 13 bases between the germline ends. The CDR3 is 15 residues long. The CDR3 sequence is CASSQDQLAGETQYF. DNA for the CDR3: TGTGCCAGCAGCCAAGATCAACTAGCTGGGGAGACCCAGTACTTC.

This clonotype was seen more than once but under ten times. CDR3 sequence reads: CASSDRTFSNQPQHF. The CDR3 DNA is TGTGCCAGCAGTGACCGCACATTCTCTAATCAGCCCCAGCATTTT. The chain has TRBV12-3 or TRBV12-4 and TRBJ1-5, with D unresolved. The CDR3 is 15 amino acids. V was clipped by 5 bases and J by 4 bases, with 15 bases between them.